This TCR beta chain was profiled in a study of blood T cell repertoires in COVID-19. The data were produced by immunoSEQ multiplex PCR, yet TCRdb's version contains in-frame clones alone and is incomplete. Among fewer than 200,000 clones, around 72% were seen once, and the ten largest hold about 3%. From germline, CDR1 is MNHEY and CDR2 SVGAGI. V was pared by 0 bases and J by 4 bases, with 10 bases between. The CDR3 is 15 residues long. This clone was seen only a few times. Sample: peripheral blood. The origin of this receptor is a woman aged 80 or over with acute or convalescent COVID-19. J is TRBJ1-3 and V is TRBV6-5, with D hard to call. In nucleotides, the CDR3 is TGTGCCAGCAGTTACTCGATGGGCAGCGGAAACACCATATATTTT. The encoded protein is CASSYSMGSGNTIYF.